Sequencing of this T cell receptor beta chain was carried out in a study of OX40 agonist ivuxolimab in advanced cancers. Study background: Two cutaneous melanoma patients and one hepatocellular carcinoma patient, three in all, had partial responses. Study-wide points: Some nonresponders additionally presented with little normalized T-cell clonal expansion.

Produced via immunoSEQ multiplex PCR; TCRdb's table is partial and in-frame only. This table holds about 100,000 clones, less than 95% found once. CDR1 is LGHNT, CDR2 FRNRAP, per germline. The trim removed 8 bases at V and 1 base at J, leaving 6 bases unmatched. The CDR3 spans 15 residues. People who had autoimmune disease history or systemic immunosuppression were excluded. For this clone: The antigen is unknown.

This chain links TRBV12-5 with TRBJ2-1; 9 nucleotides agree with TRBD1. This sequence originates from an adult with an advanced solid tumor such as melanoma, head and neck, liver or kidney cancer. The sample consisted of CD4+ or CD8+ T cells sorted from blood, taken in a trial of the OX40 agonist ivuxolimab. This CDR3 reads CASSEGTGSYNEQFF. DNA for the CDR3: TGTGCTAGTTCTGAGGGGACAGGGTCCTACAATGAGCAGTTCTTC.